These T cell receptor beta chains were read from a single sample in a study of blood T cells in healthy people across ages. TCRdb independently ran MiXCR on the 5' RACE reads; one entry per CDR3 protein. This sample has about 970,000 distinct CDR3 sequences, with 51% found just once. Sequenced input: blood. The origin of the receptors is a woman aged 55-69 years in good health. Each CDR3 is given without its conserved first and last residue. Size tells how often a clone was seen (once, few, many) or the class of an expanded clone, and some rows leave it out.

j_gene: TRBJ2-1
v_gene: TRBV4-1
abundance: NA
CDR3aa: ASSQAQGVIEQF

j_gene: TRBJ2-2
v_gene: TRBV7-2
abundance: NA
CDR3aa: ASSLALSAGELF

j_gene: TRBJ1-2
v_gene: TRBV5-1
abundance: NA
CDR3aa: ASSSTGVSSNYGYT

j_gene: TRBJ2-7
v_gene: TRBV5-1
abundance: few
CDR3aa: ASSFAAGSYEQY

j_gene: TRBJ2-1
v_gene: TRBV4-1
abundance: NA
CDR3aa: ASSHGASPYNEQF

j_gene: TRBJ2-1
v_gene: TRBV4-1
abundance: few
CDR3aa: ASSQREGPYNEQF

j_gene: TRBJ2-3
v_gene: TRBV20-1
abundance: NA
CDR3aa: SARARLAANTDTQY

j_gene: TRBJ1-1
v_gene: TRBV5-6
abundance: NA
CDR3aa: ASSWGPRGDTEAF

j_gene: TRBJ2-2
v_gene: TRBV20-1
abundance: NA
CDR3aa: SARDGYRNTGELF

j_gene: TRBJ1-5
v_gene: TRBV9
abundance: NA
CDR3aa: ASSVDGENQPQH

j_gene: TRBJ1-2
v_gene: TRBV28
abundance: NA
CDR3aa: ASTLGALGGYT

j_gene: TRBJ1-4
v_gene: TRBV29-1
abundance: NA
CDR3aa: SVSGNEKLF

j_gene: TRBJ2-5
v_gene: TRBV27
abundance: NA
CDR3aa: ASPHSEGQETQY

j_gene: TRBJ1-5
v_gene: TRBV5-6
abundance: NA
CDR3aa: ASSRTGFQPQH

j_gene: TRBJ2-5
v_gene: TRBV7-2
abundance: few
CDR3aa: ASSFQGLERETQY

j_gene: TRBJ2-1
v_gene: TRBV3-1
abundance: few
CDR3aa: ASTWTSGSLPSEQF

j_gene: TRBJ2-5
v_gene: TRBV27
abundance: few
CDR3aa: ASSLVVGSETQY

j_gene: TRBJ2-1
v_gene: TRBV4-1
abundance: NA
CDR3aa: ASSQGQVARIPHNEQF

j_gene: TRBJ1-2
v_gene: TRBV24-1
abundance: few
CDR3aa: ATRAPRTGDYGYT

j_gene: TRBJ2-3
v_gene: TRBV7-2
abundance: few
CDR3aa: ASSPSGLRGTDTQY

j_gene: TRBJ2-1
v_gene: TRBV7-9
abundance: NA
CDR3aa: ASSPTSAKSNEQF

j_gene: TRBJ2-3
v_gene: TRBV5-5
abundance: NA
CDR3aa: ASSRQGNTDTQY

j_gene: TRBJ2-7
v_gene: TRBV4-2
abundance: NA
CDR3aa: ASSQAEGHYEQY

j_gene: TRBJ1-4
v_gene: TRBV4-2
abundance: few
CDR3aa: ASSQDQDPNEKLF

j_gene: TRBJ2-7
v_gene: TRBV14
abundance: NA
CDR3aa: ASSHGRDRKYEQY

j_gene: TRBJ2-3
v_gene: TRBV7-9
abundance: NA
CDR3aa: ASSLFEISTDTQY

j_gene: TRBJ2-5
v_gene: TRBV10-3
abundance: NA
CDR3aa: AISESRALEQY

j_gene: TRBJ1-2
v_gene: TRBV20-1
abundance: NA
CDR3aa: SARGKSGMGGYT

j_gene: TRBJ2-3
v_gene: TRBV12-3/TRBV12-4
abundance: once
CDR3aa: ASSLYFGGRTDTQY

j_gene: TRBJ2-7
v_gene: TRBV20-1
abundance: NA
CDR3aa: SASSGTTYEQY

j_gene: TRBJ2-5
v_gene: TRBV4-1
abundance: few
CDR3aa: ASSPSGYQREQY

j_gene: TRBJ2-7
v_gene: TRBV27
abundance: NA
CDR3aa: ASSLSVGTISYEQY

j_gene: TRBJ1-1
v_gene: TRBV29-1
abundance: few
CDR3aa: SVEWGRDTEAF

j_gene: TRBJ2-1
v_gene: TRBV13
abundance: NA
CDR3aa: ACSPLAEQF

j_gene: TRBJ2-4
v_gene: TRBV4-3
abundance: NA
CDR3aa: ASSQDGDSLNIQY

j_gene: TRBJ2-5
v_gene: TRBV7-2
abundance: few
CDR3aa: ASSLGDRPYAEQY

j_gene: TRBJ2-2
v_gene: TRBV9
abundance: NA
CDR3aa: ASSVTSSTGELF

j_gene: TRBJ1-4
v_gene: TRBV27
abundance: NA
CDR3aa: ASSLSGNLWEKLF

j_gene: TRBJ2-5
v_gene: TRBV7-9
abundance: few
CDR3aa: ASSLGGSPPETQY

j_gene: TRBJ2-1
v_gene: TRBV18
abundance: once
CDR3aa: ASSQGPNREQF

j_gene: TRBJ2-6
v_gene: TRBV5-5
abundance: NA
CDR3aa: ASSLGVGNSGANVLT

j_gene: NA
v_gene: TRBV12-3/TRBV12-4
abundance: NA
CDR3aa: ASSLAERGLAERTRLYEQY

j_gene: TRBJ1-1
v_gene: TRBV5-1
abundance: NA
CDR3aa: ASSPGYQGTEAF

j_gene: TRBJ2-5
v_gene: TRBV13
abundance: many
CDR3aa: ASSSDWGGEQY

j_gene: NA
v_gene: TRBV28
abundance: NA
CDR3aa: ASSGSGTGDSEQY

j_gene: TRBJ1-2
v_gene: TRBV13
abundance: NA
CDR3aa: AGSPRETNYGYT

j_gene: TRBJ2-3
v_gene: TRBV7-9
abundance: NA
CDR3aa: ASSSRGRGDTQY

j_gene: TRBJ1-5
v_gene: TRBV7-2
abundance: NA
CDR3aa: ASSFGQFGNQPQH

j_gene: TRBJ2-1
v_gene: TRBV20-1
abundance: once
CDR3aa: SASPSADHHNEQF

j_gene: TRBJ2-3
v_gene: TRBV7-2
abundance: once
CDR3aa: ASSLRLAGIVDTQY

j_gene: TRBJ2-1
v_gene: TRBV19
abundance: NA
CDR3aa: ASSRVAVSYNEQF

j_gene: TRBJ1-2
v_gene: TRBV7-6
abundance: NA
CDR3aa: ASSLREGGGYT

j_gene: TRBJ2-3
v_gene: TRBV28
abundance: NA
CDR3aa: ASSLGKTDTRY